This T cell receptor (beta chain) is from a study of monozygotic twins with inflammatory bowel disease. Overall study results and limits: For repertoire similarity, concordant twins did not differ from discordant twins, possibly because power was limited.

As regards this clonotype: Its antigen is currently unknown.

The template switching step added UMIs that contained a 6-nucleotide sample barcode. Following a re-call of the 5' RACE reads, TCRdb has one entry per CDR3 protein and lacks DNA. Its table lists around 380,000 distinct CDR3 sequences. The CDR3 has 12 residues. The V gene's germline CDR1 is LNHDA and CDR2 SQIVND (reference sequence). Donors each contributed one blood sample measuring 2 to 3 ml. The sample consisted of blood. The chain carries TRBV19 and TRBJ2-5. This receptor was obtained from a human donor with ulcerative colitis or Crohn's disease, or a healthy co-twin of an affected twin (not recorded which). The CDR3 region is CASSILGETQYF.